Listed here are 20 T cell receptor beta chains from one sample, sequenced in a study of Graves' ophthalmopathy and Graves' hyperthyroidism. RNA transcripts were the template, and TCR beta CDR3 regions were amplified from them. HTBI-primed first-round RT-PCR preceded second-round multiplex PCR. TCRdb analysed the multiplex PCR reads with MiXCR anew, one entry per CDR3 protein. The data show under 350,000 distinct CDR3 sequences, about a sixth seen once. The sample consisted of peripheral blood. The source is an adult man with Graves' ophthalmopathy.

This clonotype was detected many times. This chain joins TRBV19 and TRBJ2-2; 7 bases agree with TRBD1. Germline V gene data show CDR1 as LNHDA and CDR2 as SQIVND (reference sequence). Losses at the gene ends were 5 bases for V and 0 bases for J; bases not matched to a gene: 6. The CDR3 contains 16 residues. Here the CDR3 DNA reads TGTGCCAGTAGTGTCCGTGGGACAGCGAACACCGGGGAGCTGTTTTTT. Its protein product is CASSVRGTANTGELFF.

The sample holds many counts of this clonotype. The V call is TRBV5-8, the J call TRBJ1-1, with D possibly TRBD1 on 5 matching bases. The CDR3 contains 15 residues. Germline V CDR1 and CDR2: SGHTS, YDEGEE. Trimming took 4 bases from V and 1 from J, leaving 14 bases between them. CDR3 in DNA: TGTGCCAGCAGCCTGGCCCGGGACCCGAACACTGAAGCTTTCTTT. Its translation is CASSLARDPNTEAFF. The full variable domain, in which reference TRBV5-8 and TRBJ1-1 provide the parts outside the CDR3, is EAGVTQSPTHLIKTRGQQATLRCSPISGHTSVYWYQQALGLGLQFLLWYDEGEERNRGNFPPRFSGRQFPNYSSELNVNALELEDSALYLCASSLARDPNTEAFFGQGTRLTVV.

The chain uses TRBV12-3 or TRBV12-4 and TRBJ2-5; D gene ambiguous. The CDR3 contains 13 residues. V was shortened by 6 bases and J by 1 base, with 9 bases between the two germline ends. This CDR3 is CASSPVLQETQYF. In DNA, the CDR3 is TGTGCCAGCAGCCCGGTACTCCAAGAGACCCAGTACTTC.

This clonotype occurred many times. The chain combines TRBV6-2 or TRBV6-3 with TRBJ2-7, with D tentatively TRBD1 (6 bases). The ends were cut back, 5 bases at V and 4 bases at J, with 12 bases in the middle. CDR3 length: 13 amino acids. Germline V CDR1 and CDR2: MNHEY, SVGEGT. The CDR3 sequence: CASSTGLAYEQYF. The CDR3 DNA follows: TGTGCCAGCAGTACAGGGTTGGCTTACGAGCAGTACTTC.

The table lists this clonotype with many counts. The chain employs TRBV20-1 and TRBJ2-5; 7 nucleotides match TRBD2. The junction had 9 bases not matched to a gene; V was cut back by 6 bases and J by 2 bases. This CDR3 has 14 amino acids. In germline, CDR1 is DFQATT, CDR2 SNEGSKA (reference sequence). CDR3: CSATQPGLQETQYF. CDR3 bases: TGCAGTGCCACCCAACCGGGACTACAAGAGACCCAGTACTTC.

Many counts were recorded for this clonotype. This chain uses TRBV6-1 with TRBJ2-2; 7 nucleotides line up with TRBD1. This CDR3 spans 15 amino acids. Germline CDR1 reads MNHNS; CDR2 reads SASEGT. V trimming: 6 bases; J trimming: 5 bases; junction bases outside the gene matches: 9. CDR3 sequence: CASRTTGVRTGELFF. The CDR3 DNA follows: TGTGCCAGCAGGACCACAGGGGTCCGGACCGGGGAGCTGTTTTTT.

This clonotype was recorded at least ten times. This rearrangement joins TRBV11-1 to TRBJ2-7; 9 bases align to TRBD2. Germline V gene data show CDR1 as SGHAT and CDR2 as FQDESV (reference sequence). V gave up 5 bases and J gave up 3 bases; unmatched junction bases: 11. The CDR3 loop spans 16 amino acids. The chain's CDR3 is CASSDGRLAVNYEQYF. CDR3 in DNA: TGTGCCAGCAGCGACGGAAGACTAGCGGTAAACTACGAGCAGTACTTC.

This clonotype was counted many times. The rearrangement links TRBV25-1 to TRBJ2-3; TRBD2 might be the D (6 bases). Germline V gene lookup returns CDR1 MGHDK and CDR2 SYGVNS. The CDR3 sequence is 15 residues long. The germline V and J ends were trimmed by 8 bases and 2 bases, with 17 bases remaining between them. CDR3 nucleotide sequence: TGTGCCAGCGGTGTCGGGGCGGGGTCCACAGATACGCAGTATTTT. It encodes CASGVGAGSTDTQYF.

This clonotype was counted at least ten times. The chain is built from TRBV15 and TRBJ2-7, with 14 bases identical to TRBD2. The J segment lost 4 bases and the V segment lost 1 base, leaving 6 bases of the junction unmatched. Germline CDR1 reads LNHNV; CDR2 reads YYDKDF (reference sequence). The CDR3 covers 17 residues. CDR3 in amino acids: CATSRVGLAGVTYEQYF. DNA of the CDR3: TGTGCCACCAGCAGAGTGGGACTAGCGGGAGTTACGTACGAGCAGTACTTC.

J is TRBJ1-5 and V is TRBV30; no clear D gene. V dropped 2 bases and J dropped 2 bases, with 13 bases sitting between them. The CDR3 is 15 amino acids. Germline CDR1 and CDR2: GTSNPN and SVGIG (reference sequence). The CDR3 sequence is CAWSTGPKGNQPQHF. The DNA of the CDR3 is TGTGCCTGGAGTACGGGCCCAAAGGGCAATCAGCCCCAGCATTTT.

This clonotype was found many times. This chain uses TRBV11-3 with TRBJ1-1; perhaps TRBD1 as D (5 bases). This CDR3 spans 19 amino acids. V gave up 3 bases and J gave up 3 bases, with 26 bases separating them. Germline CDR1 is SGHNT and CDR2 is YENEEA. The CDR3 DNA reads TGTGCCAGCAGCTTTTCAGGGCGCCGAAGGGCCAGGGATGACACTGAAGCTTTCTTT. Protein: CASSFSGRRRARDDTEAFF.

The CDR3 DNA sequence: TGTGCCAGCAGTGAACTACAGGGCCAAGAGACCCAGTACTTC. Encoded protein: CASSELQGQETQYF. The V call is TRBV6-1, the J call TRBJ2-5, with D possibly matching TRBD1 (6 bases). Per germline, CDR1 MNHNS and CDR2 SASEGT. Trimming stripped 2 bases from V and 1 base from J, with 8 bases between. The CDR3 runs 14 residues.

This clonotype showed up just a few times. Given a much more abundant clone one base away, this may be a read error. The conserved closing phenylalanine or tryptophan is absent in this CDR3, likely reflecting a read error. The chain uses TRBV5-1 and TRBJ1-1; no definite D call. The germline gives CDR1 SGHRS, CDR2 YFSETQ. The CDR3 consists of 13 residues. The ends were cut back, 4 bases at V and 4 bases at J, with 11 bases in the middle. CDR3 protein: CASSAQLGTEAFL. The CDR3 DNA sequence: TGCGCCAGCAGCGCTCAGCTGGGCACTGAAGCTTTCCTT.

Many counts were recorded for this clonotype. The chain uses TRBV24-1 and TRBJ2-7; D not resolved. V dropped 7 bases and J dropped 5 bases, with 20 bases sitting between them. The CDR3 has 15 residues. Germline-derived CDR1 and CDR2 are KGHDR and SFDVKD. CDR3 bases: TGTGCCACCAGCGACGCAGACCAAGATGGGGACGAGCAGTACTTC. Encoded protein: CATSDADQDGDEQYF.

A few counts support this clonotype. This rearrangement joins TRBV15 to TRBJ2-7; 11 bases agree with TRBD2. The length of the CDR3 is 12 residues. V trimming: 5 bases; J trimming: 6 bases; junction bases outside the gene matches: 0. Germline values: CDR1 LNHNV, CDR2 YYDKDF (reference sequence). The CDR3 nucleotides are TGTGCCACCAGCCTAGCGGGAGGCGAGCAGTACTTC. It is translated as CATSLAGGEQYF. Complete variable domain (other parts from reference TRBV15 and TRBJ2-7): DAMVIQNPRYQVTQFGKPVTLSCSQTLNHNVMYWYQQKSSQAPKLLFHYYDKDFNNEADTPDNFQSRRPNTSFCFLDIRSPGLGDTAMYLCATSLAGGEQYFGPGTRLTVT.

This clonotype was counted ten times or more. The chain employs TRBV7-2 and TRBJ1-2; D is uncertain. The CDR3 runs 12 residues. Trimming took off 5 bases at V and 6 bases at J, with 10 bases between the two ends. Per germline, CDR1 SGHTA and CDR2 FQGNSA. CDR3 in amino acids: CASSQRTDGYTF. DNA of the CDR3: TGTGCCAGCAGCCAAAGGACGGATGGCTACACCTTC.

The V gene is TRBV7-8, the J gene TRBJ2-7, with 7 bases lining up with TRBD2. CDR1 SGHVS and CDR2 FQNEAQ come from the germline V gene. The CDR3 consists of 14 residues. With V trimmed by 5 bases and J by 5 bases, 9 bases remained unmatched. CDR3 residues: CASSQDPSGHEQYF. CDR3 DNA: TGTGCCAGCAGCCAAGACCCTAGCGGCCACGAGCAGTACTTC.

Regarding this clonotype: An end of the junction does not agree with germline; a read error may underlie this. V is TRBV12-3 or TRBV12-4 and J is TRBJ1-2; perhaps TRBD1 as D (5 bases). There are 13 residues in the CDR3. This chain's CDR3 is CASSQGPIYGYNF. In DNA, the CDR3 is TGTGCCAGCAGCCAGGGACCGATCTATGGCTACAACTTC.

This clonotype was observed once. The chain carries TRBV28 and TRBJ2-5; TRBD2 matches 8 bases. The junction had 6 bases not matched to a gene; V was cut back by 2 bases and J by 4 bases. The CDR3 sequence is 15 residues long. Germline-derived CDR1 and CDR2 are MDHEN and SYDVKM. In nucleotides, the CDR3 is TGTGCCAGCAGTTTACGACTAGCGATTACAGAGACCCAGTACTTC. This codes for CASSLRLAITETQYF.

This clonotype was seen ten or more times. The rearrangement joins TRBV6-1 to TRBJ1-5; D is undetermined. CDR3 length: 13 amino acids. Deletions cut 3 bases from V and 1 base from J, with 4 bases between. Germline lookup yields CDR1 MNHNS and CDR2 SASEGT. For the CDR3, the DNA is TGTGCCAGCAGTGAGAGGAGCAATCAGCCCCAGCATTTT. This translates into CASSERSNQPQHF.